A single sample gave rise to the 30 T cell receptor beta chains below, sequenced in a study of CD8 T cells in ankylosing spondylitis. TCRdb processed the 5' RACE reads anew with MiXCR; each CDR3 protein has one entry. The sample holds some 300,000 distinct CDR3 sequences, around 20% seen once. The sequencing sample was made of blood, either unsorted or a sorted T cell fraction (not recorded which). The receptors derive from a female donor with ankylosing spondylitis or in good health (not recorded which).

This clonotype was seen many times. V is TRBV5-1 and J is TRBJ1-1, with 7 nucleotides matching TRBD1. The V and J ends lost 4 bases and 0 bases, in that order; junction bases with no gene match: 12. The CDR3 totals 17 residues. Germline loops: CDR1 SGHRS, CDR2 YFSETQ. In DNA, the CDR3 is TGCGCCAGCAGCGCCTACGAGGGGACAGCTTTGAACACTGAAGCTTTCTTT. Protein: CASSAYEGTALNTEAFF.

J is TRBJ1-5 and V is TRBV9; no clear D. Per germline, CDR1 SGDLS and CDR2 YYNGEE. The CDR3 length is 14 residues. Deletions cut 0 bases from V and 3 bases from J, with 7 bases between. The CDR3 nucleotides read TGTGCCAGCAGCGTAGCAGACGTCAATCAGCCCCAGCATTTT. Its translation is CASSVADVNQPQHF.

This clonotype came up many times. V usage is TRBV25-1 and J usage is TRBJ2-7, with TRBD2 as a possible D gene (5 bases). Trimming left V 0 bases short and J 0 bases short, with 12 bases between. Looked up from germline, CDR1 is MGHDK and CDR2 is SYGVNS. The CDR3 is 16 amino acids. The CDR3 reads CASSEYRAESSYEQYF. The DNA of the CDR3 is TGTGCCAGCAGTGAATATCGAGCGGAGAGCTCCTACGAGCAGTACTTC.

This chain joins TRBV20-1 and TRBJ2-3, with no clear D. Trimming removed 6 bases from V and 2 bases from J, with 18 bases in between. Germline V gene data show CDR1 as DFQATT and CDR2 as SNEGSKA (reference sequence). CDR3 length equals 15 residues. CDR3 bases: TGCAGTGCGAACCCCCTCCTAGGGCCCACAGATACGCAGTATTTT. It codes for CSANPLLGPTDTQYF.

The rearrangement links TRBV7-2 to TRBJ2-6, with unresolved D. Trimming took 7 bases from V and 0 from J, leaving 16 bases between them. CDR1 and CDR2 from the germline V gene are SGHTA and FQGNSA. The CDR3 has 17 residues. The DNA of the CDR3 is TGTGCCAGCACCTCTAGGGCCTTCCGCTCTGGGGCCAACGTCCTGACTTTC. This encodes CASTSRAFRSGANVLTF.

V usage is TRBV20-1 and J usage is TRBJ2-7; 7 nucleotides match TRBD2. This CDR3 is built from 15 residues. Germline values: CDR1 DFQATT, CDR2 SNEGSKA (reference sequence). Trimming cost V 3 bases and J 5 bases; bases outside gene matches: 13. CDR3 sequence reads: CSASAPQGGLDEQYF. The CDR3 nucleotides read TGCAGTGCTAGCGCCCCCCAGGGAGGGTTGGACGAGCAGTACTTC.

The chain combines TRBV6-5 with TRBJ2-5, with D possibly being TRBD1 or TRBD2 (5 bases each). CDR3 length equals 12 residues. Per germline, CDR1 MNHEY and CDR2 SVGAGI. V lost 7 bases to trimming and J lost 2 bases, with 8 bases between them. The CDR3 DNA is TGTGCCAGCATGAGGGGTCAAGAGACCCAGTACTTC. Translated, it gives CASMRGQETQYF.

V and J are TRBV20-1 and TRBJ2-2, with D unclear. The CDR3 consists of 15 residues. The V and J ends lost 6 bases and 5 bases respectively, with 19 bases between them. Germline CDR1 reads DFQATT; CDR2 reads SNEGSKA (reference sequence). This CDR3 is CSAAQTVDSTGELFF. For the CDR3, the DNA is TGCAGTGCGGCCCAGACTGTTGATTCGACCGGGGAGCTGTTTTTT.

The J gene is TRBJ2-1, the V gene TRBV5-1; 7 bases agree with TRBD2. In germline, CDR1 is SGHRS, CDR2 YFSETQ. Trimming cost V 4 bases and J 10 bases; bases outside gene matches: 17. The CDR3 totals 16 residues. The CDR3 sequence: CASSSDLAEGVGEQFF. The CDR3 DNA follows: TGCGCCAGCAGCAGCGACCTAGCGGAAGGAGTGGGAGAGCAGTTCTTC.

The chain recombines TRBV7-2 with TRBJ2-1; unclear D gene. The CDR3 has 14 residues. Germline loops: CDR1 SGHTA, CDR2 FQGNSA. Trimming stripped 4 bases from V and 5 bases from J, with 12 bases between. The CDR3 DNA reads as TGTGCCAGCAGCTCCTCGTCTGCTAACAATGAGCAGTTCTTC. Encoded protein: CASSSSSANNEQFF.

This clonotype showed up many times. This chain connects TRBV12-3 or TRBV12-4 to TRBJ1-3, with 7 positions matching TRBD1. The CDR3 spans 14 residues. Losses at the gene ends were 7 bases for V and 2 bases for J; bases not matched to a gene: 5. CDR3 amino acids: CASTYDRAGNTIYF. In DNA form, the CDR3 reads TGTGCCAGCACCTACGACAGGGCTGGAAACACCATATATTTT.

This clonotype was observed a handful of times. V and J are TRBV7-2 and TRBJ2-4; 7 bases agree with TRBD1. Unmatched junction bases numbered 6, after V lost 4 bases and J lost 0 bases. The CDR3 length is 16 residues. Per germline, CDR1 SGHTA and CDR2 FQGNSA. Here the CDR3 reads CASSWGTALAKNIQYF. In DNA, the CDR3 is TGTGCCAGCAGCTGGGGGACAGCTCTAGCCAAAAACATTCAGTACTTC.

The rearrangement links TRBV20-1 to TRBJ2-7; D gene ambiguous. Germline CDR1 is DFQATT and CDR2 is SNEGSKA (reference sequence). Trimming took off 4 bases at V and 6 bases at J, with 7 bases between the two ends. The CDR3 runs 10 residues. CDR3 DNA: TGCAGTGCTACCAGCAGCGAGCAGTACTTC. Its protein is CSATSSEQYF.

The genes are TRBV5-1 and TRBJ2-3, with D possibly matching TRBD1 (6 bases). The CDR3 loop spans 16 amino acids. CDR1 and CDR2 from the germline V gene are SGHRS and YFSETQ. V was trimmed by 3 bases and J by 1 base, leaving 15 bases between them. CDR3 protein: CASSWENRDGTDTQYF. In nucleotides, the CDR3 is TGCGCCAGCAGCTGGGAAAACAGGGACGGCACAGATACGCAGTATTTT.

V is TRBV7-9 and J is TRBJ2-7; D perhaps matches TRBD2 (5 bases). V was cut by 5 bases and J by 4 bases, with 21 bases left in between. Germline V gene sequence: CDR1 SEHNR, CDR2 FQNEAQ (reference sequence). The CDR3 has 16 amino acids. The CDR3 DNA reads TGTGCCAGCAGCCTCCGAGGGAACAGACAACCTTACGAGCAGTACTTC. Its translation: CASSLRGNRQPYEQYF.

Many counts were recorded for this clonotype. CDR3 DNA: TGTGCCAGCACCTGGATCCAAGCGGTTCCCGGGGAGCTGTTTTTT. Translating gives CASTWIQAVPGELFF. The genes are TRBV7-2 and TRBJ2-2; D might be TRBD2 (5 bases). The CDR3 is made up of 15 amino acids. With 7 bases removed from V and 6 bases from J, the gap between germline ends came to 18 bases. Germline V lookup: CDR1 SGHTA, CDR2 FQGNSA.

Only a few counts were recorded for this clonotype. V gene TRBV7-2 combines with J gene TRBJ2-5; tentative D call: TRBD1 (6 bases). Trimming shortened V by 5 bases and J by 5 bases, and 12 bases separated the two germline ends. CDR1 is SGHTA, CDR2 FQGNSA, per germline. The CDR3 consists of 13 residues. Here the CDR3 reads CASSPEGVETQYF. DNA of the CDR3: TGTGCCAGCAGCCCCGAGGGGGTGGAGACCCAGTACTTC. Variable domain in full (rest from reference TRBV7-2 and TRBJ2-5): GAGVSQSPSNKVTEKGKDVELRCDPISGHTALYWYRQSLGQGLEFLIYFQGNSAPDKSGLPSDRFSAERTGGSVSTLTIQRTQQEDSAVYLCASSPEGVETQYFGPGTRLLVL.

The sample holds a few counts of this clonotype. The chain employs TRBV9 and TRBJ1-5; 7 bases line up with TRBD1. CDR3 length equals 15 residues. With V trimmed by 0 bases and J by 3 bases, 3 bases remained unmatched. Germline CDR1 SGDLS, CDR2 YYNGEE. Here the CDR3 DNA reads TGTGCCAGCAGCGTAGGGGACAGCCCCAATCAGCCCCAGCATTTT. Its protein is CASSVGDSPNQPQHF.

At least ten counts were recorded for this clonotype. The chain recombines TRBV20-1 with TRBJ1-1; D is uncertain. The V gene's germline CDR1 is DFQATT and CDR2 SNEGSKA (reference sequence). V lost 3 bases to trimming and J lost 0 bases, with 8 bases between them. CDR3 length: 13 amino acids. For the CDR3, the DNA is TGCAGTGCTAGTACGCCTATGAACACTGAAGCTTTCTTT. This codes for CSASTPMNTEAFF.

This clonotype appeared many times. The chain has TRBV7-2 and TRBJ2-7, with D possibly being TRBD2 (5 bases). In germline, CDR1 is SGHTA, CDR2 FQGNSA. V lost 2 bases to trimming and J lost 4 bases, with 9 bases between them. This CDR3 is built from 13 residues. As DNA, the CDR3 is TGTGCCAGCAGCTTACTAGGCGGGTACGAGCAGTACTTC. Translating gives CASSLLGGYEQYF.

This clonotype was seen only a few times. The chain recombines TRBV29-1 with TRBJ2-4; D might be TRBD1 or TRBD2, each matching 5 bases. V gave up 6 bases and J gave up 0 bases, with 12 bases separating them. CDR3 size: 14 residues. CDR1 and CDR2 (germline): SQVTM, ANQGSEA. Here the CDR3 reads CSVEGPLAKNIQYF. The CDR3 nucleotides read TGCAGCGTCGAGGGACCTTTAGCCAAAAACATTCAGTACTTC.

The chain has TRBV15 and TRBJ2-1, with D maybe TRBD1 (8 bases). The V end lost 2 bases, the J end lost 7 bases, and 21 bases lay between the germline ends. Germline V gives CDR1 LNHNV, CDR2 YYDKDF (reference sequence). The CDR3 covers 17 residues. CDR3 loop: CATSRSGGTGGLNEQFF. CDR3 bases: TGTGCCACCAGCAGATCCGGGGGGACAGGCGGGTTAAATGAGCAGTTCTTC.

V usage is TRBV6-2 or TRBV6-3 and J usage is TRBJ2-1; D may be TRBD1 or TRBD2 (5 bases each). The CDR3 extends over 14 amino acids. The V end was cut by 6 bases, the J end by 5 bases, with 14 bases between. Germline CDR1 and CDR2: MNHEY and SVGEGT. CDR3: CASRRGTHDNEQFF. CDR3 in DNA: TGTGCCAGCAGACGGGGCACCCACGACAATGAGCAGTTCTTC.

The chain is built from TRBV9 and TRBJ2-5, with a tentative D call TRBD2 (5 bases). This CDR3 is built from 13 residues. With 4 bases removed from V and 3 bases from J, the gap between germline ends came to 10 bases. Looked up from germline, CDR1 is SGDLS and CDR2 is YYNGEE. The CDR3, as DNA: TGTGCCAGCAGCCGGACTTCTAAAGAGACCCAGTACTTC. Translating it yields CASSRTSKETQYF.

The sample holds a few counts of this clonotype. V and J are TRBV12-3 or TRBV12-4 and TRBJ2-7, with 11 bases matching TRBD2. This CDR3 is 16 amino acids long. V lost 4 bases to trimming and J lost 1 base; unmatched junction nucleotides: 6. CDR3 sequence (DNA): TGTGCCAGCAGTTCTAGCGGGAGGACAATATCCTACGAGCAGTACTTC. Translated: CASSSSGRTISYEQYF.

This clonotype was seen a handful of times. The V call is TRBV4-2, the J call TRBJ2-4; D may match TRBD1 or TRBD2 (5 bases each). V was pared by 1 base and J by 1 base, with 11 bases between. Germline lookup yields CDR1 LGHNA and CDR2 YNFKEQ. The CDR3 is 16 amino acids. The CDR3 region is CASSQGSRDAKNIQYF. DNA of the CDR3: TGTGCCAGCAGCCAAGGCAGTCGGGACGCCAAAAACATTCAGTACTTC.

This clonotype was observed a few times. The chain has TRBV20-1 and TRBJ2-7, with 7 bases lining up with TRBD2. The ends lost 0 bases at V and 12 bases at J; junction bases unmatched: 2. Germline CDR1 DFQATT, CDR2 SNEGSKA (reference sequence). The CDR3 contains 10 residues. The CDR3 bases are TGCAGTGCTAGAGAGGCTAGCGGGTACTTC. Translating it yields CSAREASGYF.

The rearrangement joins TRBV12-3 or TRBV12-4 to TRBJ2-3; D uncertain. V was cut by 6 bases and J by 0 bases, with 7 bases left in between. CDR3 length equals 13 residues. The CDR3 region is CASRADSTDTQYF. The CDR3, as DNA: TGTGCCAGCAGGGCGGATAGCACAGATACGCAGTATTTT.

Only one count was recorded for this clonotype. The chain couples TRBV5-4 to TRBJ2-7, with 11 bases fitting TRBD2. This CDR3 comprises 14 residues. Germline V gene lookup returns CDR1 SGHNT and CDR2 YYREEE (reference sequence). Trimming cost V 1 base and J 6 bases; bases outside gene matches: 3. The CDR3 DNA follows: TGTGCCAGCAGCTTGAAGCTAGCGGGAGGCGAGCAGTACTTC. Its protein is CASSLKLAGGEQYF. Filled out from reference TRBV5-4 and TRBJ2-7, the complete variable domain reads ETGVTQSPTHLIKTRGQQVTLRCSSQSGHNTVSWYQQALGQGPQFIFQYYREEENGRGNFPPRFSGLQFPNYSSELNVNALELDDSALYLCASSLKLAGGEQYFGPGTRLTVT.

The DNA for the CDR3 is TGTGCCAGCAGCTTGACCGGGACAGGGGTCGAGACCCAGTACTTC. Its translation is CASSLTGTGVETQYF. The chain joins TRBV7-2 to TRBJ2-5, with 10 bases fitting TRBD1. Germline V gives CDR1 SGHTA, CDR2 FQGNSA. The trim removed 3 bases at V and 5 bases at J, leaving 6 bases unmatched. This CDR3 contains 15 residues.